One sample yielded the 26 T cell receptor beta chains listed below, sequenced in a study of regulatory T cells in long-lasting Graves disease. Researchers made TCR beta libraries by using iRepertoire HTBI primers and running Arm-PCR on CDR3 regions. Each CDR3 protein gets one entry after TCRdb re-called the multiplex PCR reads with MiXCR. Of 250,000 to 300,000 distinct CDR3 sequences in the sample, more than 20% were seen once. Described time point: persistent/refractory GD, antithyroid drugs over 5 years with positive TRAb. Preparation of the TCR library used RNA extracted from PBMCs. The specimen comprised peripheral blood mononuclear cells (PBMCs), sampled when the disease was refractory, from a patient treated with antithyroid drugs. The receptors were sampled from a female donor with Graves disease.

Turning to this clonotype: Compared with germline, one end of the junction differs, possibly owing to a read error. The chain couples TRBV29-1 to TRBJ1-2; 8 nucleotides line up with TRBD1. The CDR3 length is 11 residues. Germline V lookup: CDR1 SQVTM, CDR2 ANQGSEA. In DNA form, the CDR3 reads TGCAGCGGTGGACAGGGCTATGACTACACCTTC. Translation gives CSGGQGYDYTF.

The V call is TRBV5-5, the J call TRBJ1-5, with D maybe TRBD1 (5 bases). The germline V gene encodes CDR1 SGHKS and CDR2 YYEKEE (reference sequence). Deletions cut 4 bases from V and 2 bases from J, with 13 bases between. The CDR3 has 15 amino acids. The CDR3 nucleotides are TGTGCCAGCAGCAAGGGCCCGGGGGGCAATCAGCCCCAGCATTTT. Translation: CASSKGPGGNQPQHF.

In the case of this clonotype: One junction end disagrees with the germline gene, perhaps due to a read error. This chain's CDR3 is CASSEALQGRF. For the CDR3, the DNA is TGTGCCAGCAGTGAAGCCCTCCAGGGCCGATTT. The chain employs TRBV6-1 and TRBJ1-1; D is perhaps TRBD1 (5 bases). The CDR3 extends over 11 amino acids. CDR1 is MNHNS, CDR2 SASEGT, per germline.

This clonotype was detected a few times. This rearrangement joins TRBV5-6 to TRBJ1-1; weak D call: TRBD1 (6 bases). This CDR3 is 15 amino acids long. Germline lookup yields CDR1 SGHDT and CDR2 YYEEEE. V lost 4 bases and J lost 0, with 13 bases in between. The CDR3 DNA follows: TGTGCCAGCAGCCCGTTGGACAGCATGAACACTGAAGCTTTCTTT. Translation gives CASSPLDSMNTEAFF.

This clonotype has at least ten counts. The CDR3: CASSSDRAHEQYF. The CDR3 DNA follows: TGTGCCAGCAGCTCTGACAGGGCTCACGAGCAGTACTTC. The rearrangement joins TRBV7-9 to TRBJ2-7; 7 nucleotides align to TRBD1. The CDR3 covers 13 residues. Germline CDR1 is SEHNR and CDR2 is FQNEAQ (reference sequence). Trimming took 4 bases from V and 5 from J; bases not matched to a gene: 5.

This clonotype came up many times. The gene calls are TRBV28 and TRBJ1-2; D is uncertain. The CDR3 extends over 15 amino acids. The germline V gene has CDR1 MDHEN and CDR2 SYDVKM. V was pared by 2 bases and J by 10 bases, with 20 bases between. For the CDR3, the DNA is TGTGCCAGCAGTTTAGACGGGCGCGTCTTTAGTGACTACACCTTC. The encoded protein is CASSLDGRVFSDYTF.

This clonotype has at least ten counts. V gene TRBV11-2 combines with J gene TRBJ2-5, with D possibly matching TRBD1 (5 bases). CDR3 length: 13 residues. Trimming removed 7 bases from V and 5 bases from J, with 14 bases in between. Germline V CDR1 and CDR2: SGHAT, FQNNGV. Here the CDR3 DNA reads TGTGCCAGCACCCCACAGTCAGGGGAGACCCAGTACTTC. Protein: CASTPQSGETQYF. Based on the CDR3 plus reference TRBV11-2 and TRBJ2-5, the full variable domain is EAGVAQSPRYKIIEKRQSVAFWCNPISGHATLYWYQQILGQGPKLLIQFQNNGVVDDSQLPKDRFSAERLKGVDSTLKIQPAKLEDSAVYLCASTPQSGETQYFGPGTRLLVL.

This clonotype has only a few counts. The rearrangement joins TRBV29-1 to TRBJ2-7; 12 positions agree with TRBD2. The CDR3 sequence is 12 residues long. Trimming took 4 bases from V and 7 from J; bases not matched to a gene: 2. Germline assignment: CDR1 SQVTM and CDR2 ANQGSEA. As DNA, the CDR3 is TGCAGCGTTGCGCTAGCGGGAGGGGAGCAGTACTTC. The encoded protein is CSVALAGGEQYF.

About this clonotype itself: This may be a read error, as it is one base from a much larger clone. V and J are TRBV12-3 or TRBV12-4 and TRBJ1-4; TRBD1 matches 7 bases. The length of the CDR3 is 13 residues. V shed 6 bases, J shed 6 bases, and the junction held 4 bases outside the gene matches. The CDR3 coding sequence is TGTGCCAGCAGAGAGACAGGGCATGAAAAACTGTTTTTT. Translated: CASRETGHEKLFF.

This clonotype has just a few counts. The chain links TRBV4-1 to TRBJ1-2, with D possibly matching TRBD1 (5 bases). Trimming shortened V by 0 bases and J by 2 bases, and 7 bases separated the two germline ends. Germline assignment: CDR1 MGHRA and CDR2 YSYEKL. The CDR3 has 14 residues. DNA of the CDR3: TGCGCCAGCAGCCAAGAGAACAGGAACTATGGCTACACCTTC. Translating it yields CASSQENRNYGYTF.

In its sample, this clonotype was seen many times. The chain is built from TRBV7-9 and TRBJ2-5; a possible D gene is TRBD2 (5 bases). Trimming took off 2 bases at V and 3 bases at J, with 7 bases between the two ends. The germline V gene has CDR1 SEHNR and CDR2 FQNEAQ (reference sequence). The CDR3 spans 13 residues. CDR3 in amino acids: CASSLFGEETQYF. The CDR3, as DNA: TGTGCCAGCAGCTTATTCGGGGAAGAGACCCAGTACTTC.

The chain couples TRBV19 to TRBJ1-2; D not resolved. Germline V gene lookup returns CDR1 LNHDA and CDR2 SQIVND (reference sequence). The CDR3 extends over 12 amino acids. Trimming took 2 bases from V and 8 from J, leaving 9 bases between them. The CDR3 loop reads CASSILNSGYTF. The CDR3 DNA is TGTGCCAGTAGTATATTGAACAGCGGCTACACCTTC. Supplemented by reference TRBV19 and TRBJ1-2, the full variable domain reads DGGITQSPKYLFRKEGQNVTLSCEQNLNHDAMYWYRQDPGQGLRLIYYSQIVNDFQKGDIAEGYSVSREKKESFPLTVTSAQKNPTAFYLCASSILNSGYTFGSGTRLTVV.

The V gene is TRBV30, the J gene TRBJ2-2, with 10 bases that match TRBD2. Germline V CDR1 and CDR2: GTSNPN, SVGIG (reference sequence). Trimming at V came to 6 bases and at J to 4 bases, leaving 8 bases not matched to a gene. The CDR3 spans 15 residues. The CDR3 DNA reads as TGTGCCTGCCCGTCTAGCGGGAGCGGCACCGGGGAGCTGTTTTTT. Amino acid sequence: CACPSSGSGTGELFF.

This clonotype was observed many times. This chain's CDR3 is CASSQSVPQETQYF. CDR3 in DNA: TGTGCCAGCAGCCAGAGTGTGCCCCAAGAGACCCAGTACTTC. This chain connects TRBV3-1 to TRBJ2-5; D gene ambiguous. This CDR3 region has 14 residues. Germline V gives CDR1 LGHDT, CDR2 YNNKEL (reference sequence). The germline V and J ends were trimmed by 3 bases and 1 base, with 9 bases remaining between them.

The chain employs TRBV6-1 and TRBJ1-5, with no clear D. The germline V and J ends were trimmed by 3 bases and 0 bases, with 9 bases remaining between them. Per germline, CDR1 MNHNS and CDR2 SASEGT. The CDR3 is made up of 15 amino acids. For the CDR3, the DNA is TGTGCCAGCAGTGACCCTTGGAATAGCAATCAGCCCCAGCATTTT. Its translation is CASSDPWNSNQPQHF.

This clonotype has just a few counts. This chain joins TRBV25-1 and TRBJ1-5; TRBD1 matches 8 bases. With 3 bases clipped from V and 6 bases from J, the junction kept 4 bases outside the gene matches. CDR1 and CDR2 from the germline V gene are MGHDK and SYGVNS. The CDR3 consists of 14 residues. CDR3 amino acids: CASSEGQEGQPQHF. The CDR3, as DNA: TGTGCCAGCAGTGAGGGACAGGAGGGTCAGCCCCAGCATTTT.

The chain combines TRBV30 with TRBJ2-5; 9 nucleotides line up with TRBD2. The J call may be wrong; the DNA end is better matched by TRBJ2-7. The germline gives CDR1 GTSNPN, CDR2 SVGIG (reference sequence). This CDR3 contains 14 residues. The CDR3 is CAWSSGRPSYEQYF. The DNA of the CDR3 is TGTGCCTGGAGCAGCGGGAGGCCCTCCTACGAGCAGTACTTC.

The chain uses TRBV5-1 and TRBJ2-5; 13 bases match TRBD2. This CDR3 comprises 16 residues. Germline values: CDR1 SGHRS, CDR2 YFSETQ. J gave up 4 bases and V 4 bases, and 7 bases lay outside the gene matches. CDR3 loop: CASSMGTSGIRETQYF. CDR3 bases: TGCGCCAGCAGCATGGGGACTAGCGGGATCCGAGAGACCCAGTACTTC. The full variable domain, completed using reference TRBV5-1 and TRBJ2-5, is KAGVTQTPRYLIKTRGQQVTLSCSPISGHRSVSWYQQTPGQGLQFLFEYFSETQRNKGNFPGRFSGRQFSNSRSEMNVSTLELGDSALYLCASSMGTSGIRETQYFGPGTRLLVL.

Remarks on this clonotype: This likely came from a read error, as a far larger clone is one base away. The J gene is TRBJ2-7, the V gene TRBV6-9; a weak D match, TRBD1 (5 bases). The germline CDR1 and CDR2 sequences are MNHGY and SVAAGI. The CDR3 is 13 amino acids. CDR3 region: CASSYRGSYGQYF. CDR3 bases: TGTGCCAGCAGTTATAGGGGCTCCTACGGGCAGTACTTC.

This sequence joins TRBV12-3 or TRBV12-4 and TRBJ1-1; the match to TRBD1 covers 11 bases. The trim removed 7 bases at V and 7 bases at J, leaving 8 bases unmatched. The CDR3 has 14 amino acids. The CDR3 loop reads CASTSDRGRNEAFF. The CDR3 DNA follows: TGTGCCAGCACCTCGGACAGGGGGCGGAATGAAGCTTTCTTT.

This chain links TRBV28 with TRBJ2-1; D is uncertain. CDR3 length: 15 residues. Germline CDR1 is MDHEN and CDR2 is SYDVKM. Trimming removed 1 base from V and 5 bases from J, with 12 bases in between. The CDR3 nucleotides read TGTGCCAGCAGTTTATTAGTCATAACGGACAATGAGCAGTTCTTC. Translated: CASSLLVITDNEQFF. Filled out from reference TRBV28 and TRBJ2-1, the complete variable domain reads DVKVTQSSRYLVKRTGEKVFLECVQDMDHENMFWYRQDPGLGLRLIYFSYDVKMKEKGDIPEGYSVSREKKERFSLILESASTNQTSMYLCASSLLVITDNEQFFGPGTRLTVL.

The rearrangement joins TRBV15 to TRBJ1-5; a possible D gene is TRBD1 (6 bases). The CDR3 runs 14 residues. V shed 5 bases and J shed 8 bases, with 16 bases lying between them. CDR1 LNHNV and CDR2 YYDKDF come from the germline V gene (reference sequence). The CDR3 nucleotides are TGTGCCACCAGCGGCGGACAGAGTAGAGAGCCCCAGCATTTT. Amino acids: CATSGGQSREPQHF.

This clonotype came up a few times. The chain couples TRBV10-2 to TRBJ1-4, with 8 bases fitting TRBD1. The CDR3 has 14 amino acids. Trimming took 5 bases from V and 4 from J; bases not matched to a gene: 3. Looked up from germline, CDR1 is WSHSY and CDR2 is SAAADI. The CDR3 nucleotides are TGCGCCAGCAGTAGGGGACAGGATAATGAAAAACTGTTTTTT. Its protein is CASSRGQDNEKLFF.

This clonotype was counted many times. V is TRBV6-2 or TRBV6-3 and J is TRBJ1-1; D unclear. The CDR3 covers 15 residues. Germline V gene lookup returns CDR1 MNHEY and CDR2 SVGEGT. Trimming stripped 0 bases from V and 2 bases from J, with 10 bases between. As DNA, the CDR3 is TGTGCCAGCAGTTACTCGAAAGAGCTTAACACTGAAGCTTTCTTT. It is translated as CASSYSKELNTEAFF.

For this clonotype: A much larger clone lies one base from this, so it may be a read error. The CDR3 spells CASSLDQTTYTEAFF. CDR3 in DNA: TGCGCCAGCAGCTTGGATCAGACAACGTACACTGAAGCTTTCTTT. The V call is TRBV5-1, the J call TRBJ1-1; D call uncertain. Per germline, CDR1 SGHRS and CDR2 YFSETQ. This CDR3 is 15 amino acids long. Trimming cost V 0 bases and J 3 bases, with 12 bases left between them.

This clonotype occurred many times. V usage is TRBV7-2 and J usage is TRBJ1-5, with 7 positions matching TRBD1. This CDR3 is built from 14 residues. The trim removed 5 bases at V and 7 bases at J, leaving 8 bases unmatched. From germline, CDR1 is SGHTA and CDR2 FQGNSA. CDR3 in amino acids: CASSVGGGMQPQHF. DNA for the CDR3: TGTGCCAGCAGCGTAGGAGGGGGCATGCAGCCCCAGCATTTT.